This T cell receptor beta chain comes out of a study of cytomegalovirus exposure and HLA in healthy donors. Overall study findings and caveats: Across donors, most TCRs were seen rarely, yet some public ones were widespread. Among CMV-associated TCR beta chains, most appeared HLA-restricted in a later analysis. As a later analysis showed, several of the most significant clusters appeared to be linked to common viral pathogens.

Per the germline V gene, CDR1 is SGHTA and CDR2 is FQGTGA. V lost 2 bases and J 3 bases, leaving 7 bases between the germline ends. The CDR3 is made up of 13 amino acids. Though probably carrying unrecorded immune exposures, donors were nominally healthy at sampling. As to this clone: The antigen is undetermined.

PCR employed 60 Vbeta and 13 Jbeta primers. Produced via immunoSEQ multiplex PCR; TCRdb's table is partial and in-frame only. The repertoire holds 150,000 to 180,000 clones, with 70% to 80% as singletons. Material: PBMCs. V is TRBV7-3 and J is TRBJ2-5, with a tentative D call TRBD2 (6 bases). The TCR sequence derives from a man aged 30 to 39 in good health and CMV-seropositive. The chain's CDR3 is CASSLSGEETQYF. The CDR3 DNA sequence: TGTGCCAGCAGCTTATCGGGGGAAGAGACCCAGTACTTC.